The 2 T cell receptor beta chains presented below share a single source sample, sequenced in a study of blood T cell repertoires in COVID-19. The assay was immunoSEQ multiplex PCR, and TCRdb's table has in-frame clones only and misses some. This table has about 160,000 clones, roughly 80% appearing once. The sample was PBMCs or T cells enriched from blood (not recorded which). These receptors originate from a woman aged 40-49 years with acute COVID-19.

The CDR3 loop reads CASSEMESSGNTIYF. The CDR3 nucleotides are TGTGCCAGCAGTGAAATGGAGAGCTCTGGAAACACCATATATTTT. J is TRBJ1-3 and V is TRBV6-1, with D hard to call. The V end was cut by 2 bases, the J end by 0 bases, with 8 bases between. Germline lookup yields CDR1 MNHNS and CDR2 SASEGT. This CDR3 spans 15 amino acids.

The V call is TRBV28, the J call TRBJ1-1; tentative D call: TRBD1 (5 bases). Germline CDR1 MDHEN, CDR2 SYDVKM. The CDR3 has 14 residues. The ends were cut back, 5 bases at V and 5 bases at J, with 15 bases in the middle. The CDR3 is CASSLYSGKTEAFF. CDR3 DNA: TGTGCCAGCAGTCTATACTCAGGGAAGACTGAAGCTTTCTTT.